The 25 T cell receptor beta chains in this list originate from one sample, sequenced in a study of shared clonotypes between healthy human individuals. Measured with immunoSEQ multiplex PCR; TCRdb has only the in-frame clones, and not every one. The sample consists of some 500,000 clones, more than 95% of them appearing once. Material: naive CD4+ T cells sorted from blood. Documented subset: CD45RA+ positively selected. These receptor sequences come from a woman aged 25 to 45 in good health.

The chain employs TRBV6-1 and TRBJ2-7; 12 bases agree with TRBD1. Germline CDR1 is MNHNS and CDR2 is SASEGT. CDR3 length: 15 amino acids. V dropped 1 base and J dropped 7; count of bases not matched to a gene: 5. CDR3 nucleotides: TGTGCCAGCAGTGAAGGGAGGGACAGGGGGCTTGAGCAGTACTTC. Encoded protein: CASSEGRDRGLEQYF.

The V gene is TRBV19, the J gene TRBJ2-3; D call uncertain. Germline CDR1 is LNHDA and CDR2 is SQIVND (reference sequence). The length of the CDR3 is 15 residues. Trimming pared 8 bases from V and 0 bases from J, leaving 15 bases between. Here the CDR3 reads CASCPAGVSTDTQYF. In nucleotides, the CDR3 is TGTGCCAGTTGCCCCGCAGGCGTTAGCACAGATACGCAGTATTTT.

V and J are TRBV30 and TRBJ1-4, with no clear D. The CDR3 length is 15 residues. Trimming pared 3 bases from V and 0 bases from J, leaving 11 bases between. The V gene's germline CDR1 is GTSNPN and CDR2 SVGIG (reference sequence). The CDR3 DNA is TGTGCCTGGAGGGGCTCAGGAGCAACTAATGAAAAACTGTTTTTT. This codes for CAWRGSGATNEKLFF.

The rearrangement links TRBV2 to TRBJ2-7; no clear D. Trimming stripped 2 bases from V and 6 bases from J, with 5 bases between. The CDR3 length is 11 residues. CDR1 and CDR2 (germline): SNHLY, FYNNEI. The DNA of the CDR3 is TGTGCCAGCAGTGAAACCATCGAGCAGTACTTC. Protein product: CASSETIEQYF.

The CDR3 reads CATSRDYTGKETQYF. DNA for the CDR3: TGTGCCACCAGCAGAGACTATACAGGAAAAGAGACCCAGTACTTC. The chain combines TRBV15 with TRBJ2-5, with D maybe TRBD1 (5 bases). The CDR3 extends over 15 amino acids. V lost 0 bases and J 3 bases, leaving 11 bases between the germline ends. Germline V gene data show CDR1 as LNHNV and CDR2 as YYDKDF (reference sequence).

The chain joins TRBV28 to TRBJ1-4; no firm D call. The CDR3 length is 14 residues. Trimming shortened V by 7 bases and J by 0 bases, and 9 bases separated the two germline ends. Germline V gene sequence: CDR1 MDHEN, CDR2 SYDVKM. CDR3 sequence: CASTPAATNEKLFF. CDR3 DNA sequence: TGTGCCAGCACCCCCGCAGCAACTAATGAAAAACTGTTTTTT.

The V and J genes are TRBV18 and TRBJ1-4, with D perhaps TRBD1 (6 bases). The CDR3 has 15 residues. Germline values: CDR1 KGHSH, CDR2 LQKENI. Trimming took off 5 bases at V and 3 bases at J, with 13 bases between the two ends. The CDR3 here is CASSSSDSSNEKLFF. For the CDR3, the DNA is TGTGCCAGCTCATCCTCGGACAGCTCTAATGAAAAACTGTTTTTT.

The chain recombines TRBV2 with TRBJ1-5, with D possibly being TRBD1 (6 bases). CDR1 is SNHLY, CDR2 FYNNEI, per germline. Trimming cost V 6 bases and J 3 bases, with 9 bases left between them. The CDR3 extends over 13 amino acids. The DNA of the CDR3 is TGTGCCAGCAGCTGGACAGTCAATCAGCCCCAGCATTTT. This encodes CASSWTVNQPQHF.

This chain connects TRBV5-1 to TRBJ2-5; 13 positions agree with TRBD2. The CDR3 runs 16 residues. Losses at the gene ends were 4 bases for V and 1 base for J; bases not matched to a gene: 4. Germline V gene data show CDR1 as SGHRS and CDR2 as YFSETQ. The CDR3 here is CASSPRTSGSQETQYF. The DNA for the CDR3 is TGCGCCAGCAGCCCCCGGACTAGCGGGAGCCAAGAGACCCAGTACTTC.

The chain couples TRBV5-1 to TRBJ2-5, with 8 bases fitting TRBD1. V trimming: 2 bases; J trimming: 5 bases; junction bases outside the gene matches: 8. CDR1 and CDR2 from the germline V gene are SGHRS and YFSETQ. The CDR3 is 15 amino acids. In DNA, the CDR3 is TGCGCCAGCAGCTTAACAGGGGGAAGAGGGGAGACCCAGTACTTC. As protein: CASSLTGGRGETQYF.

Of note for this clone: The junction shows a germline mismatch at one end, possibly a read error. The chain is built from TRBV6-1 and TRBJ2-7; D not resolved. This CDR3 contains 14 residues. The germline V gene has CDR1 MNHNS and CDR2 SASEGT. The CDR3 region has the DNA TGTGCCAGCAGGGAAGAAACAACACGGTACGAGCAGTACTTC. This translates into CASREETTRYEQYF.

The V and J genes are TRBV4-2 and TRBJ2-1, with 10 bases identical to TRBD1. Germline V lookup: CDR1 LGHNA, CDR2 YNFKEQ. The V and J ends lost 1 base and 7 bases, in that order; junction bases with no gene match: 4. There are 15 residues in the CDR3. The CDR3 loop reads CASSQARTGGNEQFF. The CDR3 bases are TGTGCCAGCAGCCAAGCCAGGACAGGGGGAAATGAGCAGTTCTTC.

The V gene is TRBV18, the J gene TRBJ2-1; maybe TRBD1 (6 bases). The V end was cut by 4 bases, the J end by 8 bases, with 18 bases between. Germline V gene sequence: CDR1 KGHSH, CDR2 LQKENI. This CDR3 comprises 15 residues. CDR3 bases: TGTGCCAGCTCACGACGGACAGAACGAGGGGATGAGCAGTTCTTC. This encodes CASSRRTERGDEQFF. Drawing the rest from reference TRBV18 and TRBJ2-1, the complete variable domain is NAGVMQNPRHLVRRRGQEARLRCSPMKGHSHVYWYRQLPEEGLKFMVYLQKENIIDESGMPKERFSAEFPKEGPSILRIQQVVRGDSAAYFCASSRRTERGDEQFFGPGTRLTVL.

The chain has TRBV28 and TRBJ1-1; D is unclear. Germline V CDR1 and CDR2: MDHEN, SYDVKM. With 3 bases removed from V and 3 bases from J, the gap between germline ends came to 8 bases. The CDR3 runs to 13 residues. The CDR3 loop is CASSFTVHTEAFF. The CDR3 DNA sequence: TGTGCCAGCAGTTTTACAGTCCACACTGAAGCTTTCTTT.

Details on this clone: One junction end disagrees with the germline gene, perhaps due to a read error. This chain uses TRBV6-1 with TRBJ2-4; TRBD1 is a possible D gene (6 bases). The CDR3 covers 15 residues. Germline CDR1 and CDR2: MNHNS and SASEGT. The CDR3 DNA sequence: TGTGCCAGCTGTGACAGGCAGCTAGCCAAAAACATTCAGTACTTC. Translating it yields CASCDRQLAKNIQYF.

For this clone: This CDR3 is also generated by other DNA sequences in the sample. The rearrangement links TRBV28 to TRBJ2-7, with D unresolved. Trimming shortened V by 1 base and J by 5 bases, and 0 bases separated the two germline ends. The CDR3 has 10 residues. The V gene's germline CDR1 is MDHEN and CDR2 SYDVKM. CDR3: CASSLYEQYF. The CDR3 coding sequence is TGTGCCAGCAGTTTATACGAGCAGTACTTC.

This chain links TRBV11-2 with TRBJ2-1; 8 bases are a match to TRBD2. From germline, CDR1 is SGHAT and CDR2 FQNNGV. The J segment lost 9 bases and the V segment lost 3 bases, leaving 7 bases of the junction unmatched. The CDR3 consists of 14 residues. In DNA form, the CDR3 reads TGTGCCAGCAGCTTGGACGGGAGGGCAGGTGAGCAGTTCTTC. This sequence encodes CASSLDGRAGEQFF.

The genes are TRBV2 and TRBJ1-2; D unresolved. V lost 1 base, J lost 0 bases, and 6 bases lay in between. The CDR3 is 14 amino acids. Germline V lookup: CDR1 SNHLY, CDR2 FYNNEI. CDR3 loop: CASSEGGANYGYTF. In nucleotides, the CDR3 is TGTGCCAGCAGTGAAGGTGGAGCTAACTATGGCTACACCTTC.

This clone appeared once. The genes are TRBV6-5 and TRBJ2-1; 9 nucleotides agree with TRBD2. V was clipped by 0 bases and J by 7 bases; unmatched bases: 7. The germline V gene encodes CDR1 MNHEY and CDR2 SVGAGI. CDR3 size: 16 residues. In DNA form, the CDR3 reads TGTGCCAGCAGTTACTCCCCTGGACTAGCGCTTAATGAGCAGTTCTTC. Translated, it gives CASSYSPGLALNEQFF.

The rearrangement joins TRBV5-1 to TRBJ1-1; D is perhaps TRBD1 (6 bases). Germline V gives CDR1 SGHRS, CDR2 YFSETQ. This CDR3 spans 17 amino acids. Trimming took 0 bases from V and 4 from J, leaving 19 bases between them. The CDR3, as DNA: TGCGCCAGCAGCTTGGTGGGCGGGGGGCGGTCCGGCACTGAAGCTTTCTTT. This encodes CASSLVGGGRSGTEAFF.

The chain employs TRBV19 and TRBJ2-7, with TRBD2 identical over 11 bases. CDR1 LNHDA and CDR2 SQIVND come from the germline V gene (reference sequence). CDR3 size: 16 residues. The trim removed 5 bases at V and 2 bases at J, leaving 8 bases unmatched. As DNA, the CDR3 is TGTGCCAGTAGTCCTCACGGGACTAGCGGCACCTACGAGCAGTACTTC. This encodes CASSPHGTSGTYEQYF.

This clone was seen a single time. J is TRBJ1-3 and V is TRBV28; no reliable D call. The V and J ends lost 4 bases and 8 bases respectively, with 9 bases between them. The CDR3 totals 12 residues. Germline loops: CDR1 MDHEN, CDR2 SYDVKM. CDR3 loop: CASSSGRDTIYF. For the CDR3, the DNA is TGTGCCAGCAGTTCGGGTAGGGACACCATATATTTT.

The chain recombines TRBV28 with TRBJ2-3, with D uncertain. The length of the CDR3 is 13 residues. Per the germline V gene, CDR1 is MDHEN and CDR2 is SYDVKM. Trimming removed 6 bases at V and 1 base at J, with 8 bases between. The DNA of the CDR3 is TGTGCCAGCAGGCCGCACGGCACAGATACGCAGTATTTT. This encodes CASRPHGTDTQYF.

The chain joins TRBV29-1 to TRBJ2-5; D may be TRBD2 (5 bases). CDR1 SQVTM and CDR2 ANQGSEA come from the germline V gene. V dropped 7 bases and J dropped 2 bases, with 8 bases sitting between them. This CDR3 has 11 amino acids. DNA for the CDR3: TGCAGCGGATGGGAGCAAGAGACCCAGTACTTC. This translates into CSGWEQETQYF.

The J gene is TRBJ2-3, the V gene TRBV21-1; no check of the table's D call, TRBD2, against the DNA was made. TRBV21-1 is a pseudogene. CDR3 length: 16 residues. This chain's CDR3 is CASSKGPSGSTDTQYF. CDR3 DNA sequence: TGTGCCAGCAGCAAAGGGCCTAGCGGGAGCACAGATACGCAGTATTTT.